This T cell receptor beta chain comes out of a study of T cell changes during pregnancy in multiple sclerosis. Libraries were prepared by immunoSEQ multiplex PCR; TCRdb keeps only in-frame clonotypes and omits some of them. The sample lists some 77,000 clones; roughly 90% were seen once. J lost 5 bases, V lost 1 base, and 6 bases had no gene match. The CDR3 has 15 residues. The germline V gene has CDR1 MGHRA and CDR2 YSYEKL. V is TRBV4-1 and J is TRBJ1-2; 8 nucleotides agree with TRBD1. The sequences come from peripheral blood, collected before pregnancy. The TCR was taken from a female donor with multiple sclerosis, enrolled in a pregnancy study. This chain's CDR3 is CASSQVGTGGYGYTF. DNA of the CDR3: TGCGCCAGCAGCCAAGTGGGGACAGGAGGGTATGGCTACACCTTC.